This is a list of T cell receptor beta chains from one sample in a study of CD8+CD57+ T cells in acquired aplastic anemia. MiXCR, applied by TCRdb to the reads, yields one record per CDR3 protein. The repertoire holds around 130,000 distinct CDR3 sequences, with about half as singletons. The sample taken for sequencing was sorted CD4+, CD8+, or CD8+CD57+ T cells (not recorded which) from PBMCs. Receptors originate from a human donor in good health, serving as a control. The CDR3 runs from the conserved cysteine through the conserved F or W. The order of the fields is CDR3 protein, V gene, D gene. The D gene is left open where the match is weak.

cdr3_aa: CASSGQGQGFYGYTF
v_call: TRBV2
d_call: .

cdr3_aa: CSVEVRSELAASSYEQYF
v_call: TRBV29-1
d_call: TRBD2

cdr3_aa: CASSRTSGGPSSYNEQFF
v_call: TRBV4-1
d_call: TRBD2

cdr3_aa: CASSLGRAVGYTF
v_call: TRBV11-3
d_call: .

cdr3_aa: CSVELAGGPETQYF
v_call: TRBV29-1
d_call: TRBD2

cdr3_aa: CATSRDPANSGNTIYF
v_call: TRBV15
d_call: .

cdr3_aa: CSVGGRGDRSPPNYEQYF
v_call: TRBV29-1
d_call: .

cdr3_aa: CASGSQETQYF
v_call: TRBV7-7
d_call: .

cdr3_aa: CASSLEGATNSPLHF
v_call: TRBV5-1
d_call: .

cdr3_aa: CASRERGGRETQYF
v_call: TRBV10-2
d_call: TRBD2

cdr3_aa: CASTSAGRYNEQFF
v_call: TRBV19
d_call: .

cdr3_aa: CASSQVLRGSYEQYF
v_call: TRBV4-1
d_call: TRBD2

cdr3_aa: CASSRGDFGSNQPQHF
v_call: TRBV4-2
d_call: .

cdr3_aa: CASSIGTVNTGELFF
v_call: TRBV5-1
d_call: TRBD1

cdr3_aa: CASTETSGYEQYF
v_call: TRBV7-2
d_call: TRBD2

cdr3_aa: CASSWWQGGSGGTEAFF
v_call: TRBV7-2
d_call: TRBD1

cdr3_aa: CASSPEEMTGGMNTEAFF
v_call: TRBV18
d_call: TRBD1

cdr3_aa: CSAWVDEQFF
v_call: TRBV29-1
d_call: .

cdr3_aa: CAISEHQGAGEGEQYF
v_call: TRBV10-3
d_call: TRBD1

cdr3_aa: CASSTRTANYGYTF
v_call: TRBV12-3/TRBV12-4
d_call: .